This record looks at one T cell receptor beta chain sequence and its context. Per germline, CDR1 SNHLY and CDR2 FYNNEI. The CDR3 extends over 12 amino acids. With 7 bases removed from V and 10 bases from J, the gap between germline ends came to 14 bases. These data come from a study of shared clonotypes between healthy human individuals. TCRdb's copy holds only in-frame clones and misses some; the assay was immunoSEQ multiplex PCR. Among around 2.3 million clones listed, around 95% were seen once. The chain recombines TRBV2 with TRBJ2-1; tentatively, D is TRBD1 (6 bases). The clonotype was recovered from a man aged 18 to 29 in good health. Sequencing used naive CD4+ T cells sorted from blood. Subset meaning: CD45RA+ positively selected. CDR3 region: CASIRIGQEQFF. In DNA form, the CDR3 reads TGTGCCAGCATCCGAATAGGACAGGAGCAGTTCTTC.